This T cell receptor beta chain originates from a study of T-cell reconstitution after alpha-beta-depleted transplantation in children. Molecular barcoding with unique molecular identifiers was used for the TCRbeta library. Each CDR3 protein is one row after TCRdb ran MiXCR on the PCR reads. The sample holds 500,000 to 600,000 distinct CDR3 sequences, approximately 20% seen once. Trimming took off 1 base at V and 0 bases at J, with 14 bases between the two ends. Per the germline V gene, CDR1 is SGHRS and CDR2 is YFSETQ. The CDR3 consists of 17 residues. This clonotype was detected a few times. The receptor was derived from a human donor who donated a stem cell graft to a child with acute lymphoblastic leukemia. Material: PBMCs from the stem cell graft donor, obtained from the stem cell graft. The chain combines TRBV5-1 with TRBJ1-3; D call uncertain. In DNA form, the CDR3 reads TGCGCCAGCAGCTTGTCGCCGCAATATGCCTCTGGAAACACCATATATTTT. Translation gives CASSLSPQYASGNTIYF.